This TCR beta chain was documented in a study of CD4 T cells in relation to SARS-CoV-2 and coronaviruses. Before the COVID-19 pandemic, during about 2011-2019, CD4+ T cells were taken from unexposed donors. CD4+ T cells were isolated from the cells after around 11 days of culture. Here immunoSEQ multiplex PCR was the method, and the copy in TCRdb shows in-frame clones only, minus some. The sample lists around 15,000 clones, about 82% occurring once. The germline V gene has CDR1 SGHTA and CDR2 FQGTGA. The CDR3 has 16 residues. V was clipped by 1 base and J by 10 bases, with 19 bases between them. With respect to this clone: The target antigen is unknown.

Input material: CD4+ T cells from PBMCs, cultured in vitro. The chain combines TRBV7-3 with TRBJ2-2; D may be TRBD1 (7 bases). This sequence originates from a human donor in good health. In DNA, the CDR3 is TGTGCCAGCAGCTTAATAGGGGGAGGCCAGGGGGAGGAGCTGTTTTTT. It encodes CASSLIGGGQGEELFF.